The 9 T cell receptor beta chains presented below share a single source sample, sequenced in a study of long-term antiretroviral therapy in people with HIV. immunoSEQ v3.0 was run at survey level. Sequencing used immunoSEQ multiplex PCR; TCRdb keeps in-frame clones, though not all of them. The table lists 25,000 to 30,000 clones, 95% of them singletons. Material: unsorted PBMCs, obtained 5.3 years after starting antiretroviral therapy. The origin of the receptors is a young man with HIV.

The CDR3: CASSPTVAYEQYF. In nucleotides, the CDR3 is TGTGCCAGCAGTCCGACAGTGGCCTACGAGCAGTACTTC. The chain has TRBV27 and TRBJ2-7; D perhaps matches TRBD1 (5 bases). This CDR3 comprises 13 residues. Germline CDR1 is MNHEY and CDR2 is SMNVEV (reference sequence). V gave up 5 bases and J gave up 2 bases, with 10 bases separating them.

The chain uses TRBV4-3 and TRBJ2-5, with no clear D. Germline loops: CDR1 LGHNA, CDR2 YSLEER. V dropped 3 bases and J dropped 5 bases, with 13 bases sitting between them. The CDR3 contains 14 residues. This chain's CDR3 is CASSHRLKGETQYF. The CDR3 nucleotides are TGCGCCAGCAGCCACCGACTCAAAGGCGAGACCCAGTACTTC.

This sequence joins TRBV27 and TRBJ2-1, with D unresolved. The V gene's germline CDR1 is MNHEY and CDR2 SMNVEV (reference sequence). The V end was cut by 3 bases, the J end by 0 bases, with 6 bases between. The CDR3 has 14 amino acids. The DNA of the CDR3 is TGTGCCAGCAGTTTGGCCCACTCCTACAATGAGCAGTTCTTC. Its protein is CASSLAHSYNEQFF.

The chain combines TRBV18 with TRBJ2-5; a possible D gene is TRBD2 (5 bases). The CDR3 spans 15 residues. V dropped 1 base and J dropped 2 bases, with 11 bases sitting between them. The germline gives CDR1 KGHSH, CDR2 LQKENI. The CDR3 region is CASSPRGSHQETQYF. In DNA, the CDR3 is TGTGCCAGCTCACCACGTGGGAGCCATCAAGAGACCCAGTACTTC. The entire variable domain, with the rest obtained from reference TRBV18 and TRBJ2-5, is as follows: NAGVMQNPRHLVRRRGQEARLRCSPMKGHSHVYWYRQLPEEGLKFMVYLQKENIIDESGMPKERFSAEFPKEGPSILRIQQVVRGDSAAYFCASSPRGSHQETQYFGPGTRLLVL.

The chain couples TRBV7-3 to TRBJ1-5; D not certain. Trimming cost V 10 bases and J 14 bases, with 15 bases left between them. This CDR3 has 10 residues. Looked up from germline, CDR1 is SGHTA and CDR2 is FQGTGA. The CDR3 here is CATTYHLKHF. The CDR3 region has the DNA TGTGCCACCACGTACCACCTCAAGCATTTT.

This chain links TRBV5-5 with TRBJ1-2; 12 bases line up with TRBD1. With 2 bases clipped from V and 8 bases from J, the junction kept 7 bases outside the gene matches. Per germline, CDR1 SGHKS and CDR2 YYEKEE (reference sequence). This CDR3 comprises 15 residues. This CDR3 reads CASSFPGQGAGGYTF. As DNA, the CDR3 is TGTGCCAGCAGCTTTCCGGGACAGGGGGCTGGAGGCTACACCTTC.

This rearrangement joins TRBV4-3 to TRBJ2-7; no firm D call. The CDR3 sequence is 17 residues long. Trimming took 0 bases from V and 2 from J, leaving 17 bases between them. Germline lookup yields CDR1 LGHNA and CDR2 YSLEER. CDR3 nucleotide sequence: TGCGCCAGCAGCCAAGACCTGGCATCCTATCGTCCCTACGAGCAGTACTTC. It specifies CASSQDLASYRPYEQYF.

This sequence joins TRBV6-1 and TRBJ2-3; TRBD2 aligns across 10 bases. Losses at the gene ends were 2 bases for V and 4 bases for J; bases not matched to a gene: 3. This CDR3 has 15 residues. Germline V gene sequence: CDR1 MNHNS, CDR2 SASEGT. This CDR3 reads CASSERAGGPDTQYF. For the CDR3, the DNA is TGTGCCAGCAGTGAAAGAGCGGGGGGGCCAGATACGCAGTATTTT.

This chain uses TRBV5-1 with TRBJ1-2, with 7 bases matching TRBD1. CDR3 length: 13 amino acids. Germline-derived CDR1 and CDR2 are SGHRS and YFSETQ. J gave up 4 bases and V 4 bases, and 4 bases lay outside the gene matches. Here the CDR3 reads CASSLGQVYGYTF. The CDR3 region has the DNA TGCGCCAGCAGCCTAGGACAGGTCTATGGCTACACCTTC.